These 13 T cell receptor beta chains share one sample of origin, sequenced in a study of identical twins (dated by TCRdb to between 2015 and 2016). The library was built by means of 5' RACE. This sample was sequenced with an Illumina HiSeq 2000. TCRdb itself trimmed the public reads at Q25 with fastp, ran MiXCR and retained productive beta chains. For every CDR3 protein sequence, its rows merge into one entry that carries the most common genes and DNA. The sample table shows over 550,000 distinct CDR3 sequences, and about 7.6% are seen once. The top ten hold 1.5% to 2% of the sample. This sample also appeared in a second study, on yellow fever vaccine responses in identical twins.

The sample comprised PBMCs. All receptors derive from a woman aged 18-29 years in good health.

This clonotype was seen ten or more times. This chain links TRBV7-9 with TRBJ2-1; 12 bases are shared with TRBD1. V lost 7 bases and J lost 8; bases outside the gene matches: 9. The CDR3 extends over 15 amino acids. CDR1 and CDR2 from the germline V gene are SEHNR and FQNEAQ (reference sequence). The CDR3 protein is CASNPGQGASDEQFF. In DNA, the CDR3 is TGTGCCAGCAACCCGGGACAGGGGGCTTCCGATGAGCAGTTCTTC.

The rearrangement links TRBV2 to TRBJ2-7; 11 bases agree with TRBD2. The CDR3 has 18 residues. Germline values: CDR1 SNHLY, CDR2 FYNNEI. The J segment lost 3 bases and the V segment lost 6 bases, leaving 16 bases of the junction unmatched. Here the CDR3 DNA reads TGTGCCAGCAGGGATCGTCACCGTACTAGCGGGAGTCTCTACGAGCAGTACTTC. Residues: CASRDRHRTSGSLYEQYF.

In its sample, this clonotype was seen a few times. The chain employs TRBV27 and TRBJ2-2; no reliable D call. CDR1 MNHEY and CDR2 SMNVEV come from the germline V gene (reference sequence). The CDR3 spans 14 residues. V shed 4 bases and J shed 4 bases, with 10 bases lying between them. CDR3 loop: CASSWFTSTGELFF. CDR3 coding DNA: TGTGCCAGCAGTTGGTTTACCAGCACCGGGGAGCTGTTTTTT.

Only a few counts were recorded for this clonotype. This chain connects TRBV12-3 or TRBV12-4 to TRBJ1-5; 7 bases fit TRBD1. V was clipped by 3 bases and J by 3 bases; unmatched bases: 2. This CDR3 has 14 residues. CDR3 protein: CASSFGTVNQPQHF. In DNA form, the CDR3 reads TGTGCCAGCAGTTTCGGGACAGTCAATCAGCCCCAGCATTTT.

This clonotype was observed a few times. The genes are TRBV12-3 or TRBV12-4 and TRBJ2-7; D is unresolved. Trimming left V 3 bases short and J 6 bases short, with 12 bases between. This CDR3 spans 13 amino acids. The CDR3 coding sequence is TGTGCCAGCAGTTTGGGAACAGTCCTCGAGCAGTACTTC. Encoded protein: CASSLGTVLEQYF.

This clonotype was seen only a few times. The chain combines TRBV10-3 with TRBJ2-7; D may correspond to TRBD1 or TRBD2 (6 bases each). The CDR3 has 17 residues. V gave up 5 bases and J gave up 5 bases, with 25 bases separating them. Germline CDR1 reads ENHRY; CDR2 reads SYGVKD. CDR3: CAISLRIANRDSNEQYF. The CDR3 DNA sequence: TGTGCCATCAGTTTAAGGATCGCCAACAGGGACTCGAACGAGCAGTACTTC.

This clonotype showed up many times. V gene TRBV6-2 or TRBV6-3 combines with J gene TRBJ2-1; 9 nucleotides line up with TRBD2. The germline gives CDR1 MNHEY, CDR2 SVGEGT. The CDR3 consists of 16 residues. The V gene end was trimmed by 6 bases and the J gene end by 7 bases; junction bases not matched to a gene: 13. The CDR3 coding sequence is TGTGCCAGCAGGACCGGGACTAGCTTCTACCCGAATGAGCAGTTCTTC. This translates into CASRTGTSFYPNEQFF.

The chain carries TRBV19 and TRBJ2-2, with 7 bases matching TRBD1. The CDR3 runs to 15 residues. The germline gives CDR1 LNHDA, CDR2 SQIVND (reference sequence). The V and J ends lost 3 bases and 4 bases, in that order; junction bases with no gene match: 5. Here the CDR3 reads CASSIDRASTGELFF. The DNA for the CDR3 is TGTGCCAGTAGTATTGACAGGGCATCCACCGGGGAGCTGTTTTTT. The complete variable domain, with remaining parts taken from reference TRBV19 and TRBJ2-2, reads DGGITQSPKYLFRKEGQNVTLSCEQNLNHDAMYWYRQDPGQGLRLIYYSQIVNDFQKGDIAEGYSVSREKKESFPLTVTSAQKNPTAFYLCASSIDRASTGELFFGEGSRLTVL.

The chain combines TRBV7-8 with TRBJ2-7; D unclear. The germline CDR1 and CDR2 sequences are SGHVS and FQNEAQ. Trimming pared 4 bases from V and 2 bases from J, leaving 12 bases between. The CDR3 runs 14 residues. DNA of the CDR3: TGTGCCAGCAGCTCCCTTGACAACCCCTACGAGCAGTACGTC. It is translated as CASSSLDNPYEQYV.

This clonotype was detected ten times or more. The CDR3 DNA reads TGTGCCACCAGCCGGGACAGGGTTTACAATGAGCAGTTCTTC. Its translation: CATSRDRVYNEQFF. V and J are TRBV15 and TRBJ2-1; TRBD1 matches at 9 bases. Germline CDR1 and CDR2: LNHNV and YYDKDF (reference sequence). V lost 5 bases and J lost 4; bases outside the gene matches: 3. The CDR3 spans 14 residues.

This clonotype has a handful of counts. The chain couples TRBV4-1 to TRBJ2-1; tentative D call: TRBD2 (5 bases). Between the trimmed V and J ends, which lost 3 bases and 1 base, there was a span of 13 bases. The CDR3 length is 16 residues. CDR1 MGHRA and CDR2 YSYEKL come from the germline V gene. CDR3 DNA sequence: TGCGCCAGCAGCCAGCGACTCCCGGGGTCCTACAATGAGCAGTTCTTC. It encodes CASSQRLPGSYNEQFF.

At least ten counts were recorded for this clonotype. The V and J genes are TRBV13 and TRBJ2-2; TRBD1 is a possible D gene (6 bases). The germline V gene has CDR1 PRHDT and CDR2 FYEKMQ (reference sequence). Trimming pared 0 bases from V and 0 bases from J, leaving 8 bases between. This CDR3 is 16 amino acids long. In nucleotides, the CDR3 is TGTGCCAGCAGCTTAGGTGGGGGCGCGAACACCGGGGAGCTGTTTTTT. The encoded protein is CASSLGGGANTGELFF.

This chain connects TRBV6-1 to TRBJ2-3; 9 bases align to TRBD1. Trimming took 6 bases from V and 1 from J; bases not matched to a gene: 8. The germline V gene encodes CDR1 MNHNS and CDR2 SASEGT. The CDR3 runs to 16 residues. The CDR3: CASRSRRTGGTDTQYF. The CDR3 DNA sequence: TGTGCCAGCAGGTCCCGGCGGACAGGGGGCACAGATACGCAGTATTTT.